What follows is one T cell receptor beta chain and its context. No antigen is known for it. This sample was included in a study of cytomegalovirus exposure and HLA in healthy donors. The CDR3 loop spans 14 amino acids. Germline CDR1 is MNHNY and CDR2 is SVGAGI (reference sequence). The ends were cut back, 6 bases at V and 5 bases at J, with 15 bases in the middle. PCR involved 60 Vbeta and 13 Jbeta primers. Generated by immunoSEQ multiplex PCR, the TCRdb table keeps only in-frame clones and is missing some. The sample consists of about 120,000 clones, nearly 80% of them appearing once. Study results and caveats: Presence/absence analyses supposed approximately even sequencing depth among donors.

This rearrangement joins TRBV6-6 to TRBJ2-3; D remains ambiguous. Material for sequencing was PBMCs. This clonotype originated in a young woman in good health and CMV-seropositive. This chain's CDR3 is CASRGSGRGDTQYF. The CDR3 DNA follows: TGTGCCAGCAGAGGATCCGGTCGAGGAGATACGCAGTATTTT.